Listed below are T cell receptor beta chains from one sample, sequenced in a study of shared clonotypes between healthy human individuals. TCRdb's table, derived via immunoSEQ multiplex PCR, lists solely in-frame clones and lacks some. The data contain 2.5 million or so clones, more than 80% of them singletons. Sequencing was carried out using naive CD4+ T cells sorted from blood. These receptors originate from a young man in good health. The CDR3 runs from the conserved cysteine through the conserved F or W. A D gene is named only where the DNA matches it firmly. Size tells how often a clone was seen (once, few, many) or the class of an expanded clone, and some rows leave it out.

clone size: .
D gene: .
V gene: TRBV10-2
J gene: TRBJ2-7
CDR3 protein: CASSHDRGPPYEQYF
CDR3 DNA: TGCGCCAGCAGTCACGACCGGGGCCCGCCTTACGAGCAGTACTTC

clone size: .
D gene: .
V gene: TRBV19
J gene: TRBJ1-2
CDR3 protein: CASSIGGNGLLGYTF
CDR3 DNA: TGTGCCAGTAGTATTGGGGGGAACGGTTTGTTGGGCTACACCTTC

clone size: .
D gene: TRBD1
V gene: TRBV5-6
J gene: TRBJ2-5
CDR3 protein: CASSSPGTAQETQYF
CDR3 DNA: TGTGCCAGCAGCTCCCCGGGGACAGCCCAAGAGACCCAGTACTTC

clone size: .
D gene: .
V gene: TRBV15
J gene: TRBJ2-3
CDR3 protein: CATSRDRFSDTQYF
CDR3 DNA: TGTGCCACCAGCAGAGATAGATTTTCAGATACGCAGTATTTT

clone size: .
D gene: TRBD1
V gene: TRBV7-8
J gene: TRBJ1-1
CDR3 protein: CASSGQGARTEAFF
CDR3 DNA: TGTGCCAGCAGCGGGCAGGGGGCGCGCACTGAAGCTTTCTTT

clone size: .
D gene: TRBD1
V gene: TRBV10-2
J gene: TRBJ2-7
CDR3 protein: CASRGQALSYEQYF
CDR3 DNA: TGCGCCAGCAGGGGACAGGCTCTCTCCTACGAGCAGTACTTC

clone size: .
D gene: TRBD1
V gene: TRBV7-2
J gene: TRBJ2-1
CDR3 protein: CASSSGQGYNEQFF
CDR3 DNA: TGTGCCAGCAGCTCGGGACAGGGATACAATGAGCAGTTCTTC

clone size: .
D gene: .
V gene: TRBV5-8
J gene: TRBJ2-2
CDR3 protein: CASSFRGWGTGELFF
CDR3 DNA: TGTGCCAGCAGCTTCAGAGGGTGGGGCACCGGGGAGCTGTTTTTT

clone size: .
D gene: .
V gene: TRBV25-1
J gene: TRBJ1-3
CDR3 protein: CASSEGPKGGGNTIYF
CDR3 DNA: TGTGCCAGCAGTGAAGGCCCTAAGGGTGGTGGAAACACCATATATTTT

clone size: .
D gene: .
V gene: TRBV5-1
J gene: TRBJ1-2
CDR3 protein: CASSLASRGGYTF
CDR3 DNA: TGCGCCAGCAGCTTGGCCTCTAGGGGTGGCTACACCTTC

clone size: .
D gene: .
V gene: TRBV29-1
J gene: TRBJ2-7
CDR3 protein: CSVGRGINSYEQYF
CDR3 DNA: TGCAGCGTTGGGAGGGGAATAAATTCCTACGAGCAGTACTTC

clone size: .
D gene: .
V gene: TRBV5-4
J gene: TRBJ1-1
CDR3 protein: CASSWGALNTEAFF
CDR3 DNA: TGTGCCAGCAGCTGGGGGGCCCTAAACACTGAAGCTTTCTTT

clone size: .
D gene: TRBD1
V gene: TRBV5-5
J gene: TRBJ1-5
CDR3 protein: CASSFGDRSNQPQHF
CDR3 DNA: TGTGCCAGCAGCTTCGGGGACAGAAGTAATCAGCCCCAGCATTTT

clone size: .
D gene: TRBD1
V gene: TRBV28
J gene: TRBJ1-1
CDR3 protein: CASTYLPGQENTEAFF
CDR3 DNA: TGTGCCAGCACCTATCTGCCGGGACAGGAGAACACTGAAGCTTTCTTT

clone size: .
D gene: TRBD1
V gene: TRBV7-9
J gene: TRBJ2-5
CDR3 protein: CASSLLQGAGETQYF
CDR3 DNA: TGTGCCAGCAGCTTACTACAGGGGGCCGGGGAGACCCAGTACTTC

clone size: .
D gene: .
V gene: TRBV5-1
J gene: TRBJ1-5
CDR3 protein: CASSLGDNSNQPQHF
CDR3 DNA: TGCGCCAGCAGCTTGGGAGACAATAGCAATCAGCCCCAGCATTTT

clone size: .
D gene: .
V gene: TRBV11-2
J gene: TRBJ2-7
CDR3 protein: CASSSFGADYEQYF
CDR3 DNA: TGTGCCAGCAGCTCTTTCGGAGCGGACTACGAGCAGTACTTC

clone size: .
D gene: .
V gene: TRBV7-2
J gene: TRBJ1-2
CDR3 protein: CASSLWQGANYGYTF
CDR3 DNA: TGTGCCAGCAGCTTATGGCAGGGAGCTAACTATGGCTACACCTTC

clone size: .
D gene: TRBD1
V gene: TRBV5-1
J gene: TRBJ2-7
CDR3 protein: CASSLGAGQGNYEQYF
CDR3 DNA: TGCGCCAGCAGCTTGGGGGCGGGACAGGGGAACTACGAGCAGTACTTC

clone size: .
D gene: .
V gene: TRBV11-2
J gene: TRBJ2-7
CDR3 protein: CASSRLAYEQYF
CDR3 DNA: TGTGCCAGCAGCCGCCTGGCCTACGAGCAGTACTTC

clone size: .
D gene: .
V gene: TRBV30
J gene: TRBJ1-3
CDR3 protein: CACTRGSGNTIYF
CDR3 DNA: TGTGCCTGTACCAGGGGCTCTGGAAACACCATATATTTT

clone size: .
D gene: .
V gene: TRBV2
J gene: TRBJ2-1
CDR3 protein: CASRERSYEQFF
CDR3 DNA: TGTGCCTCCAGGGAGAGGTCTTATGAGCAGTTCTTC

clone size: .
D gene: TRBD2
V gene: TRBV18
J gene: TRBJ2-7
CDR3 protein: CASSSLARGGEQYF
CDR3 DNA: TGTGCCAGCTCATCACTCGCGCGGGGGGGAGAGCAGTACTTC

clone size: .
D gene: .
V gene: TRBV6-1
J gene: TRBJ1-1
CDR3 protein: CASRQGMNTEAFF
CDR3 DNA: TGTGCCAGCAGGCAGGGCATGAACACTGAAGCTTTCTTT

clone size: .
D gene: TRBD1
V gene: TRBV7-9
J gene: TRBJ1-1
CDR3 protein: CASRGQGGNTEAFF
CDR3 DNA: TGTGCCAGCAGGGGACAGGGCGGGAACACTGAAGCTTTCTTT

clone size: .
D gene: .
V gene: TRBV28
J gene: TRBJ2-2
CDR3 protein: CASSSGALNTGELFF
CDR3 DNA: TGTGCCAGCAGTTCCGGGGCGCTAAACACCGGGGAGCTGTTTTTT

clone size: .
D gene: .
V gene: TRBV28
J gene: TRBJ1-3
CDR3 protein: CASSYPRAGNTIYF
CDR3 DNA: TGTGCCAGCAGTTACCCCCGTGCTGGAAACACCATATATTTT

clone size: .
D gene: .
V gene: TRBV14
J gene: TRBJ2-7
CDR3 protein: CASSQVEAVGQYF
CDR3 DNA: TGTGCCAGCAGCCAAGTGGAAGCAGTAGGGCAGTACTTC

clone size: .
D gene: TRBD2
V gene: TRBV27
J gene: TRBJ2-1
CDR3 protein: CASSFLRDYSYNEQFF
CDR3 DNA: TGTGCCAGCAGTTTTTTGCGGGACTATTCCTACAATGAGCAGTTCTTC

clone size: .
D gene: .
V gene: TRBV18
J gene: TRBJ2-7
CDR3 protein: CASSPGGSYEQYF
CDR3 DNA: TGTGCCAGCTCACCGGGTGGCTCCTACGAGCAGTACTTC

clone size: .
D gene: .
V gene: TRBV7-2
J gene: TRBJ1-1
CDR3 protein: CASSLLSNTEAFF
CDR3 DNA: TGTGCCAGCAGCTTACTTTCGAACACTGAAGCTTTCTTT

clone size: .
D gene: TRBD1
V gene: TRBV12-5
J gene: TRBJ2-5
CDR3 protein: CASGTSDRGGETQYF
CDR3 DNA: TGTGCTAGTGGTACTTCGGACAGGGGCGGAGAGACCCAGTACTTC

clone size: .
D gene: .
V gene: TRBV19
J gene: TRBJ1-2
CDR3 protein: CASTTGSTWDYGYTF
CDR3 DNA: TGTGCCAGTACGACGGGAAGTACCTGGGACTATGGCTACACCTTC

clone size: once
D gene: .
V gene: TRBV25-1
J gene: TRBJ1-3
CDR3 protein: CASSEPRGSGNTIYF
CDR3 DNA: TGTGCCAGCAGTGAACCGAGGGGTTCTGGAAACACCATATATTTT

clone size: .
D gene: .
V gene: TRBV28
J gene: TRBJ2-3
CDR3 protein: CAGRTGGSTDTQYF
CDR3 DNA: TGTGCCGGACGCACTGGGGGTAGCACAGATACGCAGTATTTT

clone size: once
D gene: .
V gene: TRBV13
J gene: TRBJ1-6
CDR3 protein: CASTLGSYNSPLHF
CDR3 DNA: TGTGCCAGCACTCTCGGCTCCTATAATTCACCCCTCCACTTT

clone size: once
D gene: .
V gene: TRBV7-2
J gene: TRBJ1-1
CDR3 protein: CASSLGQVRNTEAFF
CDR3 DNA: TGTGCCAGCAGCTTAGGACAGGTGAGGAACACTGAAGCTTTCTTT

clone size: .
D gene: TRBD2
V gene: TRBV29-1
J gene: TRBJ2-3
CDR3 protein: CSVDWTASGRDTQYF
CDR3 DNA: TGCAGCGTTGACTGGACCGCTAGCGGCCGGGATACGCAGTATTTT

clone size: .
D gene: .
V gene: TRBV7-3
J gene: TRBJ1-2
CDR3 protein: CASSLSGDYGYTF
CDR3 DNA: TGTGCCAGCAGCTTAAGTGGGGACTATGGCTACACCTTC

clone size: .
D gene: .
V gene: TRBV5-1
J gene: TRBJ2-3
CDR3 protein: CASSLGGTDTQYF
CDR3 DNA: TGCGCCAGCAGCTTAGGAGGCACAGATACGCAGTATTTT

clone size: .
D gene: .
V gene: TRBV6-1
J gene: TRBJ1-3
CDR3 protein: CASSEVDTGNTIYF
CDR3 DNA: TGTGCCAGCAGTGAGGTGGACACTGGAAACACCATATATTTT

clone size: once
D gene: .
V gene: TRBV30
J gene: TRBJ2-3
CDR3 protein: CAWSVVSTDTQYF
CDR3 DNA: TGTGCCTGGAGTGTGGTTAGCACAGATACGCAGTATTTT

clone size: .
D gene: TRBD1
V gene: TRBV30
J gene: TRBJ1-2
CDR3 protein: CAWSFSTGGRYGYTF
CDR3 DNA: TGTGCCTGGAGTTTCTCGACAGGGGGTCGTTATGGCTACACCTTC

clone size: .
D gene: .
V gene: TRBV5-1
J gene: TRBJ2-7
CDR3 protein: CASRYLGPTYEQYF
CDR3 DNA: TGCGCCAGCAGGTACTTAGGTCCAACCTACGAGCAGTACTTC

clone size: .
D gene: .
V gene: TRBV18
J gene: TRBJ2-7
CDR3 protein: CASSPPSYEQYF
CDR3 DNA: TGTGCCAGCTCACCTCCTTCCTACGAGCAGTACTTC

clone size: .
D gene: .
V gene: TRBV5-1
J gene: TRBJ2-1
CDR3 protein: CASSLGRVHSYNEQFF
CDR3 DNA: TGCGCCAGCAGCTTGGGGCGGGTCCACTCCTACAATGAGCAGTTCTTC

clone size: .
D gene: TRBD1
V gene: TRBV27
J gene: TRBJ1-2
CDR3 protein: CASSPFPTGTGGYGYTF
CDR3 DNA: TGTGCCAGCAGCCCCTTCCCCACCGGGACAGGCGGCTATGGCTACACCTTC

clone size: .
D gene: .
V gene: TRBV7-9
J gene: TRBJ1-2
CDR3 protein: CASSMWLQYGYTF
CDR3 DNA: TGTGCCAGCAGCATGTGGCTGCAATATGGCTACACCTTC